The next 32 T cell receptor beta chains were all read from a single sample in a study of CD8 T cells in Susac syndrome. With random hexamers, reverse transcription was performed on about 0.45 to 1 ug of RNA. TCRdb fed the immunoSEQ multiplex PCR reads into MiXCR, producing one record per CDR3 protein. The table includes 150,000 to 160,000 distinct CDR3 sequences, about 95% detected once. The sequenced sample consisted of CD8+ T cells from PBMCs. The receptor source for this set is a human donor with multiple sclerosis.

The chain combines TRBV24-1 with TRBJ2-1; 10 nucleotides match TRBD2. The CDR3 extends over 17 amino acids. Germline V gives CDR1 KGHDR, CDR2 SFDVKD. The junction had 5 bases not matched to a gene; V was cut back by 4 bases and J by 0 bases. In DNA, the CDR3 is TGTGCCACCAGTGAAGCTAGCGGGGGCAGCTCCTACAATGAGCAGTTCTTC. It specifies CATSEASGGSSYNEQFF.

The chain combines TRBV30 with TRBJ2-5; weak D call: TRBD2 (7 bases). The CDR3 spans 14 residues. The V end was cut by 8 bases, the J end by 5 bases, with 21 bases between. The germline gives CDR1 GTSNPN, CDR2 SVGIG (reference sequence). DNA of the CDR3: TGTGCCGGAGGGGGGGTAAGGCTCGAGGAGACCCAGTACTTC. Protein: CAGGGVRLEETQYF.

This clonotype was counted a few times. In DNA, the CDR3 is TGTGCCTGGAGACAGTCAGGGGAGGAGCAGTACTTC. Translated: CAWRQSGEEQYF. The V call is TRBV30, the J call TRBJ2-7, with a tentative D call TRBD1 (6 bases). The CDR3 consists of 12 residues. Deletions cut 3 bases from V and 7 bases from J, with 13 bases between. The V gene's germline CDR1 is GTSNPN and CDR2 SVGIG (reference sequence).

The chain carries TRBV15 and TRBJ2-7, with 7 bases identical to TRBD1. After removal of 1 base from V and 2 bases from J, the junction contained 8 bases not matched to a gene. The CDR3 length is 16 residues. Germline V gene data show CDR1 as LNHNV and CDR2 as YYDKDF (reference sequence). CDR3: CATSRGQGPSPYEQYV. The CDR3 DNA follows: TGTGCCACCAGCAGAGGACAGGGCCCTTCACCCTACGAGCAGTACGTC.

CDR3 bases: TGTGCCTGGAAGGAGCGGGACTCCTACGAGCAGTACTTC. Translating it yields CAWKERDSYEQYF. V gene TRBV30 combines with J gene TRBJ2-7, with 7 bases fitting TRBD2. This CDR3 has 13 amino acids. V lost 4 bases to trimming and J lost 0 bases; unmatched junction nucleotides: 3. Germline CDR1 reads GTSNPN; CDR2 reads SVGIG (reference sequence).

In DNA, the CDR3 is TGTGCCAGCAGTTTGCGGGGAGCTTCCTATGGCTACACCTTC. The encoded protein is CASSLRGASYGYTF. The chain carries TRBV27 and TRBJ1-2; D remains ambiguous. The CDR3 sequence is 14 residues long. Trimming took off 3 bases at V and 4 bases at J, with 12 bases between the two ends. Germline loops: CDR1 MNHEY, CDR2 SMNVEV (reference sequence).

This clonotype was seen a single time. The chain is built from TRBV9 and TRBJ1-1, with TRBD1 identical over 8 bases. The length of the CDR3 is 14 residues. Germline V gives CDR1 SGDLS, CDR2 YYNGEE. V shed 3 bases and J 7 bases; nucleotides not matched to a gene: 8. The CDR3 is CASSAEGQAHEAFF. The DNA of the CDR3 is TGTGCCAGCAGCGCCGAGGGACAGGCGCATGAAGCTTTCTTT.

This sequence joins TRBV6-5 and TRBJ2-7, with D possibly matching TRBD2 (6 bases). CDR3 size: 13 residues. V was cut by 5 bases and J by 7 bases, with 15 bases left in between. The germline gives CDR1 MNHEY, CDR2 SVGAGI. In nucleotides, the CDR3 is TGTGCCAGCAGTACTGGACCCGCGGGGGAGCAGTACGTC. It encodes CASSTGPAGEQYV.

This clonotype was seen more than once but under ten times. The gene calls are TRBV5-1 and TRBJ2-7; 8 bases align to TRBD1. After removal of 2 bases from V and 3 bases from J, the junction contained 4 bases not matched to a gene. This CDR3 comprises 14 residues. Germline V CDR1 and CDR2: SGHRS, YFSETQ. This CDR3 is CASSLGQGLYEQYF. The DNA of the CDR3 is TGCGCCAGCAGCTTAGGACAGGGTCTCTACGAGCAGTACTTC.

The chain links TRBV30 to TRBJ1-3; D remains unclear. Germline values: CDR1 GTSNPN, CDR2 SVGIG (reference sequence). V was trimmed by 4 bases and J by 0 bases, leaving 7 bases between them. There are 13 residues in the CDR3. The CDR3: CAWNSVSGNTIYF. For the CDR3, the DNA is TGTGCCTGGAATTCAGTCTCTGGAAACACCATATATTTT.

The V gene is TRBV4-1, the J gene TRBJ2-3; TRBD1 is a possible D gene (5 bases). Germline values: CDR1 MGHRA, CDR2 YSYEKL. CDR3 size: 17 residues. Trimming cost V 4 bases and J 1 base, with 18 bases left between them. CDR3 residues: CASSLIEARARTDTQYF. In nucleotides, the CDR3 is TGCGCCAGCAGCCTCATAGAGGCCAGGGCGCGCACAGATACGCAGTATTTT.

The V and J genes are TRBV4-1 and TRBJ2-1; unclear D gene. Per the germline V gene, CDR1 is MGHRA and CDR2 is YSYEKL. V dropped 1 base and J dropped 8 bases, with 12 bases sitting between them. CDR3 length equals 14 residues. The chain's CDR3 is CASSQGWTIDEQFF. CDR3 bases: TGCGCCAGCAGCCAAGGTTGGACGATCGATGAGCAGTTCTTC.

This chain joins TRBV30 and TRBJ1-4; D uncertain. Trimming left V 0 bases short and J 0 bases short, with 8 bases between. Looked up from germline, CDR1 is GTSNPN and CDR2 is SVGIG (reference sequence). CDR3 length equals 15 residues. The CDR3 reads CAWSVQSATNEKLFF. The CDR3 DNA sequence: TGTGCCTGGAGTGTACAGTCTGCAACTAATGAAAAACTGTTTTTT.

V and J are TRBV28 and TRBJ2-7, with 10 bases lining up with TRBD1. The V gene's germline CDR1 is MDHEN and CDR2 SYDVKM. The CDR3 totals 14 residues. The J segment lost 5 bases and the V segment lost 5 bases, leaving 6 bases of the junction unmatched. DNA for the CDR3: TGTGCCAGCAGTGTGAGGGGACAGGGGCACGAGCAGTACTTC. Translated, it gives CASSVRGQGHEQYF.

This rearrangement joins TRBV9 to TRBJ2-1, with D hard to call. V was shortened by 0 bases and J by 9 bases, with 13 bases between the two germline ends. Per germline, CDR1 SGDLS and CDR2 YYNGEE. There are 14 residues in the CDR3. The CDR3 spells CASSVDPPLAEQFF. Here the CDR3 DNA reads TGTGCCAGCAGCGTAGACCCCCCCCTGGCTGAGCAGTTCTTC.

The rearrangement uses TRBV27 and TRBJ1-5, with D unresolved. V was clipped by 2 bases and J by 11 bases, with 7 bases between them. CDR1 and CDR2 (germline): MNHEY, SMNVEV (reference sequence). The CDR3 consists of 11 residues. DNA of the CDR3: TGTGCCAGCAGTTTAAGTGGGGCCCAGCATTTT. Translated: CASSLSGAQHF.

V usage is TRBV20-1 and J usage is TRBJ2-5, with no clear D. V gave up 0 bases and J gave up 0 bases, with 8 bases separating them. Germline CDR1 DFQATT, CDR2 SNEGSKA (reference sequence). The CDR3 has 14 residues. CDR3 DNA sequence: TGCAGTGCTAGAGATTTGATAGACCAAGAGACCCAGTACTTC. Its protein is CSARDLIDQETQYF.

The chain carries TRBV2 and TRBJ2-7; D unclear. The CDR3 consists of 13 residues. The V end lost 6 bases, the J end lost 2 bases, and 11 bases lay between the germline ends. Germline CDR1 and CDR2: SNHLY and FYNNEI. The CDR3 region is CASSIRLTYEQYV. The CDR3 DNA follows: TGTGCCAGCAGCATTCGACTCACCTACGAGCAGTACGTC.

The chain links TRBV5-1 to TRBJ2-1; D not resolved. V dropped 2 bases and J dropped 8 bases, with 11 bases sitting between them. The germline gives CDR1 SGHRS, CDR2 YFSETQ. The CDR3 covers 13 residues. The CDR3 loop reads CASSFGSEDEQFF. In DNA form, the CDR3 reads TGCGCCAGCAGCTTCGGATCAGAAGATGAGCAGTTCTTC.

CDR3 in DNA: TGCAGTGCTCGGCGCGGGGGGGCGTCCTACAATGAGCAGTTCTTC. Protein sequence: CSARRGGASYNEQFF. V usage is TRBV20-1 and J usage is TRBJ2-1, with 9 positions matching TRBD2. CDR1 DFQATT and CDR2 SNEGSKA come from the germline V gene (reference sequence). V was pared by 5 bases and J by 1 base, with 6 bases of the junction left unmatched. CDR3 size: 15 residues.

The rearrangement links TRBV29-1 to TRBJ2-1; D is ambiguous. The V end lost 4 bases, the J end lost 7 bases, and 8 bases lay between the germline ends. Germline V gene sequence: CDR1 SQVTM, CDR2 ANQGSEA. CDR3 length: 11 residues. The CDR3 protein is CSVVTPNEQFF. The DNA of the CDR3 is TGCAGCGTTGTGACACCTAATGAGCAGTTCTTC.

This rearrangement joins TRBV6-5 to TRBJ2-1, with a possible D match to TRBD1 (5 bases). The length of the CDR3 is 12 residues. Looked up from germline, CDR1 is MNHEY and CDR2 is SVGAGI. V was cut by 2 bases and J by 8 bases, with 7 bases left in between. CDR3 DNA sequence: TGTGCCAGCAGTTACGGCAGGGATGAGCAGTTCTTC. Residues: CASSYGRDEQFF.

CDR3: CAIRPGGTQYF. DNA of the CDR3: TGTGCCATACGACCGGGGGGGACGCAGTATTTT. The V call is TRBV7-9, the J call TRBJ2-3; TRBD2 matches at 8 bases. V trimming: 10 bases; J trimming: 9 bases; junction bases outside the gene matches: 6. CDR1 is SEHNR and CDR2 is FQNEAQ in the germline V gene (reference sequence). CDR3 length equals 11 residues.

The chain uses TRBV12-5 and TRBJ2-1; D tentatively reads TRBD1 or TRBD2 (5 bases each). The CDR3 runs to 15 residues. CDR1 is LGHNT, CDR2 FRNRAP, per germline. V lost 3 bases to trimming and J lost 8 bases, with 17 bases between them. The CDR3 is CASGLVVGGGHEQFF. CDR3 in DNA: TGTGCTAGTGGTTTAGTGGTGGGTGGGGGACATGAGCAGTTCTTC.

J is TRBJ2-1 and V is TRBV29-1, with D perhaps TRBD1 (6 bases). V lost 6 bases and J lost 2, with 17 bases in between. The germline V gene encodes CDR1 SQVTM and CDR2 ANQGSEA. The CDR3 is 15 residues long. DNA of the CDR3: TGCAGCGTCGACAGACTACAGGGAACCTACAATGAGCAGTTCTTC. It translates to CSVDRLQGTYNEQFF.

The chain recombines TRBV9 with TRBJ2-1; the match to TRBD2 covers 12 bases. Germline V lookup: CDR1 SGDLS, CDR2 YYNGEE. J gave up 3 bases and V 3 bases, and 7 bases lay outside the gene matches. The CDR3 extends over 17 amino acids. Written as DNA, the CDR3 is TGTGCCAGCAGCGGGTTACTAGCGGGGGGTCTCTACAATGAGCAGTTCTTC. Its protein product is CASSGLLAGGLYNEQFF.

The rearrangement joins TRBV2 to TRBJ2-2; possibly TRBD1 or TRBD2 for D (5 bases each). The CDR3 has 15 amino acids. The ends were cut back, 5 bases at V and 0 bases at J, with 10 bases in the middle. CDR1 and CDR2 (germline): SNHLY, FYNNEI. DNA for the CDR3: TGTGCCAGCAGTCCCGGGACCACGAACACCGGGGAGCTGTTTTTT. As protein: CASSPGTTNTGELFF.

The chain recombines TRBV12-3 or TRBV12-4 with TRBJ1-5; D is perhaps TRBD1 (5 bases). Trimming removed 5 bases from V and 4 bases from J, with 9 bases in between. This CDR3 spans 13 amino acids. For the CDR3, the DNA is TGTGCCAGCAGTCCCCAGGGTAATCAGCCCCAGCATTTT. Protein sequence: CASSPQGNQPQHF.

The chain has TRBV5-6 and TRBJ1-6, with 11 positions matching TRBD1. The germline gives CDR1 SGHDT, CDR2 YYEEEE. This CDR3 comprises 14 residues. The J segment lost 11 bases and the V segment lost 4 bases, leaving 5 bases of the junction unmatched. Here the CDR3 DNA reads TGTGCCAGCAGCCCTGGACAGGGGGCGGCACCCCTCCACTTT. Its translation: CASSPGQGAAPLHF.

The chain carries TRBV9 and TRBJ1-2; no reliable D call. Trimming took off 0 bases at V and 2 bases at J, with 5 bases between the two ends. Germline V gives CDR1 SGDLS, CDR2 YYNGEE. There are 13 residues in the CDR3. The CDR3 sequence: CASSVVSNYGYTF. CDR3 DNA sequence: TGTGCCAGCAGCGTAGTCTCAAACTATGGCTACACCTTC.

The chain carries TRBV3-1 and TRBJ2-3; D is uncertain. The germline V gene encodes CDR1 LGHDT and CDR2 YNNKEL (reference sequence). The CDR3 spans 16 residues. Trimming took off 3 bases at V and 0 bases at J, with 13 bases between the two ends. The chain's CDR3 is CASSQFGGASTDTQYF. For the CDR3, the DNA is TGTGCCAGCAGCCAGTTCGGTGGCGCCAGCACAGATACGCAGTATTTT.

The chain has TRBV2 and TRBJ2-1, with a tentative D call TRBD2 (7 bases). The ends were cut back, 8 bases at V and 7 bases at J, with 12 bases in the middle. This CDR3 region has 12 residues. Germline loops: CDR1 SNHLY, CDR2 FYNNEI. The DNA of the CDR3 is TGTGCCAGCGGGGGGGCCGATAATGAGCAGTTCTTC. It encodes CASGGADNEQFF.